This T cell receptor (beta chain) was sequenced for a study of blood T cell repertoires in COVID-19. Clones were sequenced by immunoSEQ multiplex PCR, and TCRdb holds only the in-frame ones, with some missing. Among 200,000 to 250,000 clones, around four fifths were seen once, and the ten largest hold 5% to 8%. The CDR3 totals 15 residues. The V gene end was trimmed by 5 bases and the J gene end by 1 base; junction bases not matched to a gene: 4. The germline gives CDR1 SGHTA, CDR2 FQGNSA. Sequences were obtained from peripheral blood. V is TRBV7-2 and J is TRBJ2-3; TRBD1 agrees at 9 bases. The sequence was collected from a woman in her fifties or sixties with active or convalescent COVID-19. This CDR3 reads CASSPWTGGTDTQYF. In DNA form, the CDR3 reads TGTGCCAGCAGCCCGTGGACAGGGGGCACAGATACGCAGTATTTT.